This TCR beta chain came from a study of CD8+CD57+ T cells in acquired aplastic anemia (dated by TCRdb to about 2018). For the wider study: A mean of about 3.2 ug of DNA, ranging from roughly 0.19 to 27.4 ug, was extracted from sorted CD4+ and CD8+ cells. CD8+CD57+ expansion was defined as frequency above the mean frequency observed in healthy subjects.

From the cysteine through the phenylalanine, the CDR3 covers 13 amino acids. Here the CDR3 DNA is all that survives: 39 bases in frame from base 1. CDR1 and CDR2 are read off the germline V gene (reference sequence) as SSHAT and FNYEAQ. Profiling of TCR beta VDJ combinations and CDR3 sequences used genomic DNA as the template. An Illumina HiSeq 2000 was used for TCR repertoire sequencing. The paper's processing steps were these. TRBV/TRBJ rearrangement plots, CDR3 size and DJ length profiles, and Simpson's diversity index were used to evaluate the repertoires. Whichever DNA sequence was most abundant in the deep sequencing data was defined as the immunodominant clone. CDR3 amino acid sequences were screened for sharing across subjects and compared with published repertoires and the VDJdb database. The raw public data were reprocessed by TCRdb itself: fastp quality trimming at Q25, MiXCR clonotype calling, in-frame beta chains only. Every CDR3 protein is listed once, alongside the most common genes and DNA of its rows. These V and J calls are TCRdb output, not the study's own analysis. The sample records around 200,000 distinct CDR3 sequences, 45% to 60% of which are singletons. Of the sample, over 10% is held by the ten largest clones.

Study-level results and caveats: Some 30 CD8+ CDR3 sequences were shared between patients and controls but appeared highly expressed in patients and within their immunodominant clones. No significant difference in CD8+ Simpson's diversity was found between patients and healthy controls (P=0.060).

The patients picked for sequencing were ones in whom flow cytometry had shown an expansion of CD8+CD57+ cells. Every patient had a diagnosis of severe acquired aplastic anemia based on International Study of Aplastic Anemia and Agranulocytosis and Camitta criteria. No patient had received any therapy when blood was sampled. In the study, sorted CD4+ and CD8+ blood T cells from patients with severe aplastic anemia and from healthy subjects underwent deep sequencing of TCR repertoires. Patients were enrolled under clinicaltrials.gov protocols 00001620, 01623167, 00001397, 00071045, 00081523 and 00961064 in the USA. Ficoll-Paque density gradient centrifugation was used to isolate peripheral blood mononuclear cells. Before DNA extraction, CD4+ and CD8+ T cells were sorted by FACS or by magnetic beads. This clonotype occurred a few times. Its antigen is unknown. Its ends do not fully match the called genes, so a read error is possible.

Source material: sorted CD4+, CD8+, or CD8+CD57+ T cells (not recorded which) from PBMCs. The sequence links TRBV7-7 to TRBJ2-5; the D gene cannot be resolved reliably. The TCR comes from a human donor with aplastic anemia. The CDR3 protein is CASSVTLEETQYF. The sequence in DNA is TGTGCTAGCAGCGTGACCCTAGAGGAGACCCAGTACTTC.